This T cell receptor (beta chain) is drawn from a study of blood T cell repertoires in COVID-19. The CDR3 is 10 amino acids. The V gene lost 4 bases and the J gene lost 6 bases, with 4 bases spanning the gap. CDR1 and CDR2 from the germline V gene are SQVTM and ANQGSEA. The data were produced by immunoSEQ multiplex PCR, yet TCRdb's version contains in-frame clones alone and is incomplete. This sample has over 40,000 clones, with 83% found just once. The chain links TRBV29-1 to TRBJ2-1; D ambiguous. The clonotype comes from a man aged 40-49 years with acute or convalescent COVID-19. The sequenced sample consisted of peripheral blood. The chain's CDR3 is CSVAFNEQFF. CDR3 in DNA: TGCAGCGTTGCCTTCAATGAGCAGTTCTTC.